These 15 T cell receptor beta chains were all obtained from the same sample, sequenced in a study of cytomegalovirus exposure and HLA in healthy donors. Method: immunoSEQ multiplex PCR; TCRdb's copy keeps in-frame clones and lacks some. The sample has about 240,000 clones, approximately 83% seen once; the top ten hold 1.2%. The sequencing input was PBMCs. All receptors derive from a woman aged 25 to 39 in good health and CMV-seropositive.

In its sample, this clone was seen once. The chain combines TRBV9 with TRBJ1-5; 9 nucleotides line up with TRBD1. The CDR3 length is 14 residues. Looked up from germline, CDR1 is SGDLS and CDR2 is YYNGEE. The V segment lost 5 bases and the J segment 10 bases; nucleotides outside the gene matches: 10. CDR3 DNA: TGTGCCAGCAGTGATGGACAGGGGACATTCCCCCAGCATTTT. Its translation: CASSDGQGTFPQHF.

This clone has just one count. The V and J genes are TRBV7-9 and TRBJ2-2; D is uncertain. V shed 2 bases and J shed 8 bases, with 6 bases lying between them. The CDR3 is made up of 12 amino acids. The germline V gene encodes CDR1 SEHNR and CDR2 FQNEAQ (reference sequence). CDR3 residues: CASSLRLGELFF. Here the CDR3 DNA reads TGTGCCAGCAGCTTACGTTTGGGGGAGCTGTTTTTT.

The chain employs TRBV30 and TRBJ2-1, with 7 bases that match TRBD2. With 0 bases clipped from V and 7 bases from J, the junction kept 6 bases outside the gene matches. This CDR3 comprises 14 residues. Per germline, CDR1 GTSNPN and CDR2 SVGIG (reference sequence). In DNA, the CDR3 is TGTGCCTGGAGTGTTAGGCGGGAGCTAAATGAGCAGTTCTTC. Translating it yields CAWSVRRELNEQFF.

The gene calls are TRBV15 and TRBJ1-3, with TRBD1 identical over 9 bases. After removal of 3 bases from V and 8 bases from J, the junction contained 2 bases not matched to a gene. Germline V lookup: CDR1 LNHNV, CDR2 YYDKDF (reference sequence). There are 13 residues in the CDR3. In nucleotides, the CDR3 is TGTGCCACCAGCAGGGACAGGGGATACACCATATATTTT. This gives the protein CATSRDRGYTIYF. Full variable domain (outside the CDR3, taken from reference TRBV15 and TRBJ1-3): DAMVIQNPRYQVTQFGKPVTLSCSQTLNHNVMYWYQQKSSQAPKLLFHYYDKDFNNEADTPDNFQSRRPNTSFCFLDIRSPGLGDTAMYLCATSRDRGYTIYFGEGSWLTVV.

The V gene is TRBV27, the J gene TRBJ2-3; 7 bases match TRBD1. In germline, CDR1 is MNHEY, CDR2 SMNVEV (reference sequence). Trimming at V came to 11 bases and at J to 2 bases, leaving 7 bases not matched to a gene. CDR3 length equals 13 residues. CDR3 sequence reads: CAAGGTNTDTQYF. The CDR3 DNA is TGTGCCGCAGGGGGTACAAACACAGATACGCAGTATTTT.

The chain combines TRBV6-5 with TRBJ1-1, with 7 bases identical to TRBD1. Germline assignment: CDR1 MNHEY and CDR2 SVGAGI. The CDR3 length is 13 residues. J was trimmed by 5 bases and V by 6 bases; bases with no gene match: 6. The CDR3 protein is CASSLQGRTEAFF. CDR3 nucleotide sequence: TGTGCCAGCAGCCTACAGGGGAGGACTGAAGCTTTCTTT.

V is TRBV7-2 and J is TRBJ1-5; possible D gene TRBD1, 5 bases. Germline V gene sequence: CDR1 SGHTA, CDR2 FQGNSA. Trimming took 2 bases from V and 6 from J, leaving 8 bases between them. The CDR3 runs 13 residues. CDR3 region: CASSLQGTQPQHF. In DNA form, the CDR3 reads TGTGCCAGCAGCTTACAGGGTACTCAGCCCCAGCATTTT.

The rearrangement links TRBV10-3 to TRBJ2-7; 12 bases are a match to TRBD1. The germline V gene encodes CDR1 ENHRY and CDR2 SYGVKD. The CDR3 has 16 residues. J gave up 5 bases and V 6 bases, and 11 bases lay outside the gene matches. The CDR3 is CAISVGGTGGRDEQYF. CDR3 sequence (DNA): TGTGCCATCAGCGTGGGGGGGACAGGGGGCCGGGACGAGCAGTACTTC.

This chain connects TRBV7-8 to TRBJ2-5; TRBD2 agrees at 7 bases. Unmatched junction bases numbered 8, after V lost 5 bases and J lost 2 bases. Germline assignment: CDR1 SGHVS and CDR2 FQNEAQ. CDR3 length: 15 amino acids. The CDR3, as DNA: TGTGCCAGCAGCAAGCAACTAGCGATTCAAGAGACCCAGTACTTC. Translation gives CASSKQLAIQETQYF.

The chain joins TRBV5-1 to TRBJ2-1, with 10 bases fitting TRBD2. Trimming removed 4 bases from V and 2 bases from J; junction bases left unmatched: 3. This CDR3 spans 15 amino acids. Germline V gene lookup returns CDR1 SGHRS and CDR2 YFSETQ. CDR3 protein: CASSRTSGTYNEQFF. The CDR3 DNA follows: TGCGCCAGCAGCCGGACTAGCGGAACCTACAATGAGCAGTTCTTC.

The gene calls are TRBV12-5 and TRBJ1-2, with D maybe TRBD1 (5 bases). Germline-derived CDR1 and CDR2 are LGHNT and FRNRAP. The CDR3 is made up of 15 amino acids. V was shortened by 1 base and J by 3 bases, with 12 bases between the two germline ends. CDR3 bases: TGTGCTAGTGGTTTGGAGCTGGGGGGGGACTATGGCTACACCTTC. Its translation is CASGLELGGDYGYTF.

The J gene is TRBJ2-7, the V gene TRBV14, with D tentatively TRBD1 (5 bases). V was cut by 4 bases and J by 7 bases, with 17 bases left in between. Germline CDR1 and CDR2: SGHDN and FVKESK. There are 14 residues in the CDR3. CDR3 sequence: CASSPQTVIGEQYF. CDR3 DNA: TGTGCCAGCAGCCCCCAGACAGTGATTGGAGAGCAGTACTTC.

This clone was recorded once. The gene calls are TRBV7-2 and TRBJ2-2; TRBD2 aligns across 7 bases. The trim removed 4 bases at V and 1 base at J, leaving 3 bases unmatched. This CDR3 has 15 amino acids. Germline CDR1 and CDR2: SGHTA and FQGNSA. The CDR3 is CASSWSSGNTGELFF. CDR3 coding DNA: TGTGCCAGCAGCTGGTCTAGCGGGAACACCGGGGAGCTGTTTTTT. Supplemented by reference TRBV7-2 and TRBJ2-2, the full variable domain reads GAGVSQSPSNKVTEKGKDVELRCDPISGHTALYWYRQSLGQGLEFLIYFQGNSAPDKSGLPSDRFSAERTGGSVSTLTIQRTQQEDSAVYLCASSWSSGNTGELFFGEGSRLTVL.

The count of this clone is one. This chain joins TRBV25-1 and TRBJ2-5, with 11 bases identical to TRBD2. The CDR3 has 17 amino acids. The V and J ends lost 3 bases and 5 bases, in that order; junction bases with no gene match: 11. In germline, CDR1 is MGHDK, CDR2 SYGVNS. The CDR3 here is CASSDLAGGPGGETQYF. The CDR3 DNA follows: TGTGCCAGCAGTGACTTAGCGGGAGGGCCTGGAGGGGAGACCCAGTACTTC. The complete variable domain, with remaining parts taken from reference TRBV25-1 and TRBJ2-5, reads EADIYQTPRYLVIGTGKKITLECSQTMGHDKMYWYQQDPGMELHLIHYSYGVNSTEKGDLSSESTVSRIRTEHFPLTLESARPSHTSQYLCASSDLAGGPGGETQYFGPGTRLLVL.

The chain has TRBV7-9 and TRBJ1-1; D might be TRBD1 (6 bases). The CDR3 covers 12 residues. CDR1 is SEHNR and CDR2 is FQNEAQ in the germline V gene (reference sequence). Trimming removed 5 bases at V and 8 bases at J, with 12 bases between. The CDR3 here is CASSLYTGEAFF. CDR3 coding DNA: TGTGCCAGCAGCCTGTACACAGGGGAAGCTTTCTTT.